The sequence of this TCR beta chain was determined in a study of cytomegalovirus exposure and HLA in healthy donors. General study points: When analyzed later, a missense DCLRE1C variant was found to be linked to TCR beta V- and J-gene trimming. In vitro data verified a few CMV-associated chains as specific for CMV antigens. Some TCR beta chains (about 170 of them) were listed as cytomegalovirus-associated.

Germline-derived CDR1 and CDR2 are SGHTA and FQGNSA. Trimming cost V 1 base and J 0 bases, with 7 bases left between them. The CDR3 extends over 14 amino acids. In the case of this clone: The antigen is unknown.

Researchers ran the PCR with 60 Vbeta and 13 Jbeta primers. The data were produced by immunoSEQ multiplex PCR, yet TCRdb's version contains in-frame clones alone and is incomplete. The sample's table shows 200,000 to 250,000 clones. Sequenced input: PBMCs. The origin of this receptor is a girl aged 2-10 years in good health and CMV-seropositive. The rearrangement uses TRBV7-2 and TRBJ2-7; D may be TRBD1 (6 bases). CDR3 residues: CASSLGTASYEQYF. As DNA, the CDR3 is TGTGCCAGCAGCTTAGGGACAGCCTCCTACGAGCAGTACTTC.